The 21 T cell receptor beta chains listed next were all sequenced from one sample in a study of blood T cells in healthy people across ages. Combining a sample-barcoded 5' primer with a J-beta primer mix, a second PCR ran for 7 to 11 cycles. Via MiXCR, TCRdb re-called the 5' RACE reads, giving one row per CDR3 protein. The data contain some 1,500,000 distinct CDR3 sequences, approximately 39% of them singletons. The sequenced material came from blood. The receptors here all came from a woman younger than 30 in good health.

This chain uses TRBV20-1 with TRBJ2-3; 13 bases align to TRBD2. The V gene's germline CDR1 is DFQATT and CDR2 SNEGSKA (reference sequence). The CDR3 loop spans 16 amino acids. V was pared by 6 bases and J by 8 bases, with 14 bases of the junction left unmatched. CDR3: CSAPYGTSGGARTQYF. DNA for the CDR3: TGCAGTGCCCCCTACGGCACTAGCGGGGGGGCCCGTACGCAGTATTTT.

CDR3 amino acids: CASSPTGRRKTQYF. CDR3 DNA sequence: TGTGCCAGCAGTCCTACAGGGAGGAGGAAGACCCAGTACTTC. V and J are TRBV6-2 or TRBV6-3 and TRBJ2-5, with D perhaps TRBD1 or TRBD2 (6 bases each). V lost 5 bases to trimming and J lost 6 bases, with 16 bases between them. The CDR3 runs to 14 residues. CDR1 is MNHEY, CDR2 SVGEGT, per germline.

The chain is built from TRBV10-3 and TRBJ2-4; tentative D call: TRBD1 (6 bases). This CDR3 is 14 amino acids long. Trimming removed 5 bases at V and 8 bases at J, with 16 bases between. The germline gives CDR1 ENHRY, CDR2 SYGVKD. For the CDR3, the DNA is TGTGCCATCAGTAAACAGGGAGAGGTGGACATTCAGTACTTC. Translating it yields CAISKQGEVDIQYF.

The J gene is TRBJ2-7, the V gene TRBV20-1; D unclear. Germline loops: CDR1 DFQATT, CDR2 SNEGSKA (reference sequence). This CDR3 region has 15 residues. V was shortened by 0 bases and J by 2 bases, with 14 bases between the two germline ends. The CDR3 sequence: CSARDKAQVAYEQYF. As DNA, the CDR3 is TGCAGTGCTAGAGATAAGGCTCAGGTTGCCTACGAGCAGTACTTC.

The J gene is TRBJ1-1, the V gene TRBV20-1; D remains ambiguous. Trimming cost V 0 bases and J 4 bases, with 9 bases left between them. The CDR3 runs 13 residues. CDR1 is DFQATT, CDR2 SNEGSKA, per germline (reference sequence). The CDR3 DNA reads as TGCAGTGCTAGAGATCCGGGTCCCACTGAAGCTTTCTTT. Translating it yields CSARDPGPTEAFF.

This clonotype has a single count. V and J are TRBV6-2 or TRBV6-3 and TRBJ1-5, with 7 bases lining up with TRBD1. The CDR3 has 15 amino acids. Germline V CDR1 and CDR2: MNHEY, SVGEGT. J gave up 3 bases and V 6 bases, and 8 bases lay outside the gene matches. CDR3: CASRFRDSPNQPQHF. The CDR3 DNA is TGTGCCAGCAGATTCCGGGACAGCCCCAATCAGCCCCAGCATTTT.

The chain uses TRBV9 and TRBJ2-1, with 13 nucleotides matching TRBD2. V lost 5 bases to trimming and J lost 0 bases; unmatched junction nucleotides: 11. The CDR3 totals 19 residues. Germline CDR1 is SGDLS and CDR2 is YYNGEE. The CDR3, as DNA: TGTGCCAGCAGTTCGGGACTAGCGGGGTCCCGGAGCTCCTACAATGAGCAGTTCTTC. The encoded protein is CASSSGLAGSRSSYNEQFF.

This clonotype was observed a few times. This chain links TRBV7-9 with TRBJ2-7; 8 bases map to TRBD1. CDR3 length: 15 residues. The ends lost 5 bases at V and 2 bases at J; junction bases unmatched: 8. Germline V CDR1 and CDR2: SEHNR, FQNEAQ (reference sequence). The CDR3 DNA follows: TGTGCCAGCAGCATCGGACAGGGTGGAACCTACGAGCAGTACTTC. This codes for CASSIGQGGTYEQYF.

CDR3 amino acids: CASTRMYEQYF. In DNA form, the CDR3 reads TGTGCCAGCACCCGAATGTACGAGCAGTACTTC. The J gene is TRBJ2-7, the V gene TRBV2; D ambiguous. V was clipped by 7 bases and J by 4 bases, with 8 bases between them. This CDR3 comprises 11 residues. The germline V gene has CDR1 SNHLY and CDR2 FYNNEI.

The J gene is TRBJ2-2, the V gene TRBV2; 7 bases match TRBD1. This CDR3 has 13 amino acids. Germline lookup yields CDR1 SNHLY and CDR2 FYNNEI. The ends lost 5 bases at V and 7 bases at J; junction bases unmatched: 4. The CDR3 reads CASSTGAGGELFF. In nucleotides, the CDR3 is TGTGCCAGCAGTACAGGGGCTGGCGGGGAGCTGTTTTTT.

This clonotype was seen a handful of times. The chain links TRBV20-1 to TRBJ2-3; 11 bases fit TRBD1. The germline gives CDR1 DFQATT, CDR2 SNEGSKA (reference sequence). This CDR3 is built from 14 residues. The V gene end was trimmed by 2 bases and the J gene end by 6 bases; junction bases not matched to a gene: 4. CDR3 in DNA: TGCAGTGCTAGAAACGGACAGGGGGCGGATACGCAGTATTTT. This translates into CSARNGQGADTQYF.

Only a few counts were recorded for this clonotype. The rearrangement joins TRBV5-1 to TRBJ2-5; D is unclear. Germline loops: CDR1 SGHRS, CDR2 YFSETQ. V was clipped by 2 bases and J by 1 base, with 9 bases between them. The CDR3 is 14 residues long. In nucleotides, the CDR3 is TGCGCCAGCAGCTTCCCTGCAGGCCAAGAGACCCAGTACTTC. Its translation is CASSFPAGQETQYF.

Turning to this clonotype: At one end the junction does not follow the germline gene, possibly because of a read error. This rearrangement joins TRBV12-3 or TRBV12-4 to TRBJ2-3; D not certain. This CDR3 is 12 amino acids long. Here the CDR3 DNA reads TGTGCCAGCAGTTTAACCGCAGATGCGCAGTATTTT. It translates to CASSLTADAQYF.

This chain uses TRBV6-5 with TRBJ2-2, with TRBD2 identical over 9 bases. The V gene's germline CDR1 is MNHEY and CDR2 SVGAGI. The CDR3 length is 16 residues. V shed 6 bases, J shed 4 bases, and the junction held 9 bases outside the gene matches. The CDR3 sequence is CASRKNSGGSTGELFF. CDR3 bases: TGTGCCAGCAGGAAAAATAGCGGGGGCTCCACCGGGGAGCTGTTTTTT.

This rearrangement joins TRBV12-3 or TRBV12-4 to TRBJ1-2; D is ambiguous. V was shortened by 6 bases and J by 8 bases, with 16 bases between the two germline ends. This CDR3 contains 13 residues. Written as DNA, the CDR3 is TGTGCCAGCAGCCGCCCGTCTGAAGGGGGCTACACCTTC. This translates into CASSRPSEGGYTF.

The chain is built from TRBV6-2 or TRBV6-3 and TRBJ1-1, with D possibly TRBD1 on 6 matching bases. V was shortened by 7 bases and J by 6 bases, with 15 bases between the two germline ends. The CDR3 runs to 13 residues. CDR1 and CDR2 from the germline V gene are MNHEY and SVGEGT. CDR3 region: CASKKGGWPEAFF. DNA of the CDR3: TGTGCCAGCAAAAAGGGGGGTTGGCCTGAAGCTTTCTTT.

The chain links TRBV7-2 to TRBJ1-2, with a tentative D call TRBD1 (6 bases). The germline CDR1 and CDR2 sequences are SGHTA and FQGNSA. Trimming took 3 bases from V and 8 from J, leaving 16 bases between them. The CDR3 has 14 amino acids. The CDR3 spells CASSLETGIGGYTF. In nucleotides, the CDR3 is TGTGCCAGCAGCTTGGAGACAGGCATAGGGGGCTACACCTTC.

The chain links TRBV4-3 to TRBJ1-2, with D possibly being TRBD1 (6 bases). Trimming took off 0 bases at V and 1 base at J, with 18 bases between the two ends. Germline CDR1 reads LGHNA; CDR2 reads YSLEER. The CDR3 consists of 18 residues. The CDR3 spells CASSQETGGDKFNYGYTF. Here the CDR3 DNA reads TGCGCCAGCAGCCAAGAGACGGGGGGGGACAAATTTAACTATGGCTACACCTTC.

This clonotype was observed a single time. The J gene is TRBJ2-7, the V gene TRBV15, with D possibly being TRBD1 (5 bases). This CDR3 comprises 14 residues. Germline-derived CDR1 and CDR2 are LNHNV and YYDKDF (reference sequence). Trimming shortened V by 0 bases and J by 3 bases, and 9 bases separated the two germline ends. CDR3 bases: TGTGCCACCAGCAGAGACAGGACAATCTACGAGCAGTACTTC. It specifies CATSRDRTIYEQYF.

The DNA of the CDR3 is TGTGCCAGCAGCTTAGAGGCAGTAATGATTAATTCACCCCTCCACTTT. Protein sequence: CASSLEAVMINSPLHF. The chain is built from TRBV7-6 and TRBJ1-6; no definite D call. V lost 1 base and J 6 bases, leaving 13 bases between the germline ends. CDR3 length: 16 amino acids. Germline V gene sequence: CDR1 SGHVS, CDR2 FNYEAQ.

This clonotype was observed a handful of times. This chain connects TRBV21-1 to TRBJ1-6. TRBV21-1 is given as a pseudogene. This CDR3 has 13 residues. CDR3 DNA sequence: TGTGCCAGCAATGGGTCCTATAATTCACCCCTCCACTTT. Protein sequence: CASNGSYNSPLHF.